The clone carrying this TCR beta chain was detected only a few times. Its antigen is as yet unknown. The sample is drawn from a study of cytomegalovirus exposure and HLA in healthy donors. CDR1 and CDR2 (germline): SGHKS, YYEKEE (reference sequence). The CDR3 contains 14 residues. Trimming stripped 4 bases from V and 3 bases from J, with 11 bases between. The PCR was carried out with 60 Vbeta primers and 13 Jbeta primers. The table came from immunoSEQ multiplex PCR; TCRdb's copy has only in-frame clones and leaves some out. Among some 150,000 clones listed, roughly 84% were seen once. The study, taken as a whole, reports: High sensitivity and specificity were reportedly achieved when the classifier diagnosed cytomegalovirus status. Despite most TCR sequences being rare, some public TCRs occurred in many donors.

The sample was PBMCs. This clonotype was obtained from a woman aged 18-29 years in good health and CMV-seronegative. The chain carries TRBV5-5 and TRBJ2-1; possible D gene TRBD2, 6 bases. The CDR3 is CASSHGGSYNEQFF. For the CDR3, the DNA is TGTGCCAGCAGCCACGGGGGAAGCTACAATGAGCAGTTCTTC.